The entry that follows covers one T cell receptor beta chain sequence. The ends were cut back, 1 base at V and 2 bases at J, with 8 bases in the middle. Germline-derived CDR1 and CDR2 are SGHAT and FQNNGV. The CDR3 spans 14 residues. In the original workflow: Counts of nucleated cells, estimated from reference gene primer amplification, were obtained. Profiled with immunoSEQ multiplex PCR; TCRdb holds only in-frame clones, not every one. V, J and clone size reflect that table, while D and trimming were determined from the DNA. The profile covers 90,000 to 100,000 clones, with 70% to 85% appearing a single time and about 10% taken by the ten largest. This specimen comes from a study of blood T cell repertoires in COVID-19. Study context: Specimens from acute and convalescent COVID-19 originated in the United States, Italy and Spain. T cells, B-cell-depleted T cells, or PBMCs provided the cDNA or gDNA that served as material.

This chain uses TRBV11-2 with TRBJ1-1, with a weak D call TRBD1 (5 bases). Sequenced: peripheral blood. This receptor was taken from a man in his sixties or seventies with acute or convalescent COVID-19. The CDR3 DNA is TGTGCCAGCAGCTTAGTCGGGGGTAACACTGAAGCTTTCTTT. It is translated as CASSLVGGNTEAFF.